In its sample, the clone carrying this TCR beta chain ranks as medium-sized. Its specificity is unknown. Amplification of TCR beta used genomic DNA extracted from peripheral blood. The V segment lost 7 bases and the J segment 5 bases; nucleotides outside the gene matches: 11. The CDR3 sequence is 15 residues long. This sample was taken from a study of T cell repertoires in aging, cancer and after chemotherapy. Looking at the study overall: Glioblastoma patients receiving temozolomide-based therapy gave paired samples before and after chemotherapy.

Multiplex touch-down PCR with TRB-A/B primers amplified rearranged V-D-J TRB sequences. TCRdb re-analysed the multiplex PCR reads in MiXCR, keeping a single row per CDR3 protein. This table holds under 800 distinct CDR3 sequences, roughly 22% found once. Whole-study findings and limits: Untreated cancer patients had significantly lower blood TCR diversity than age-matched healthy donors. Median generation probability rose over the chemotherapy interval in each cancer cohort, suggesting rebound thymic output.

The clonotype comes from a human donor with a solid tumor. This chain links TRBV12-3 or TRBV12-4 with TRBJ2-7; 10 bases are shared with TRBD1. The sample comprised blood. The CDR3 sequence is CASIPPGGTGDEQYF. The CDR3, as DNA: TGTGCCAGCATACCCCCGGGGGGGACAGGGGACGAGCAGTACTTC.